These T cell receptor beta chains were read from a single sample in a study of human T cells and chemical hapten exposure. TCRdb processed the RACE reads anew with MiXCR; each CDR3 protein has one entry. The data contain more than 300,000 distinct CDR3 sequences, approximately 5.8% of them singletons. Specimen: whole blood, collected in connection with sensitization to the hapten diphenylcyclopropenone (DPC). These receptors were obtained from a woman under 30 with alopecia areata. Some clones in this sample may be carry-over from other donors' samples. Both conserved end residues are part of each CDR3. The order of the fields is clone size, V gene, D gene, J gene, CDR3 DNA, CDR3 protein. D genes are given only for firm matches. Clone size is stated in some rows and not others, as once, few, many or a class when expanded.

abundance: many; v_gene: TRBV29-1; d_gene: NA; j_gene: TRBJ1-5; CDR3nt: TGCAGCGTTCAGGACGATAGCAATCAGCCCCAGCATTTT; CDR3aa: CSVQDDSNQPQHF
abundance: NA; v_gene: TRBV6-5; d_gene: NA; j_gene: TRBJ2-7; CDR3nt: TGTGCCAGCAGTTACTCGACTCCCCGGTTTTACGAGCAGTACTTC; CDR3aa: CASSYSTPRFYEQYF
abundance: many; v_gene: TRBV12-3/TRBV12-4; d_gene: NA; j_gene: TRBJ2-1; CDR3nt: TGTGCCAGCAGTTTGGAGGGGGGGGTCAATGAGCAGTTCTTC; CDR3aa: CASSLEGGVNEQFF
abundance: many; v_gene: TRBV9; d_gene: TRBD1; j_gene: TRBJ1-2; CDR3nt: TGTGCCAGCAGCCCGACACCCTACAGGGGAAGAACCTATGGCTACACCTTC; CDR3aa: CASSPTPYRGRTYGYTF
abundance: many; v_gene: TRBV7-3; d_gene: NA; j_gene: TRBJ2-7; CDR3nt: TGTGCCAGCAGCGACCGTGGGGGCGAGCAGTACTTC; CDR3aa: CASSDRGGEQYF
abundance: NA; v_gene: TRBV6-1; d_gene: NA; j_gene: TRBJ2-3; CDR3nt: TGTGCCAGCAGTGAAGTTGCGGTGACAGATACGCAGTATTTT; CDR3aa: CASSEVAVTDTQYF
abundance: NA; v_gene: TRBV29-1; d_gene: NA; j_gene: TRBJ2-2; CDR3nt: TGCAGCGTTGGGGCGGGGTCCGGGGAGCTGTTTTTT; CDR3aa: CSVGAGSGELFF
abundance: NA; v_gene: TRBV2; d_gene: TRBD1; j_gene: TRBJ1-5; CDR3nt: TGTGCCAGCAACGAACAGGGGGGGAATCAGCCCCAGCATTTT; CDR3aa: CASNEQGGNQPQHF
abundance: once; v_gene: TRBV5-1; d_gene: TRBD2; j_gene: TRBJ2-3; CDR3nt: TGCGCCAGCAGCTTGGGACTAGCGGTTCTCGATACGCAGTATTTT; CDR3aa: CASSLGLAVLDTQYF
abundance: few; v_gene: TRBV27; d_gene: NA; j_gene: TRBJ2-7; CDR3nt: TGTGCCACCTCTCCAGGGGGGGCTTCCGAGCAGTACTTC; CDR3aa: CATSPGGASEQYF
abundance: NA; v_gene: TRBV5-1; d_gene: NA; j_gene: TRBJ1-5; CDR3nt: TGCGCCAGCAGACCGGGATACAGCAATCAGCCCCAGCATTTT; CDR3aa: CASRPGYSNQPQHF
abundance: NA; v_gene: TRBV24-1; d_gene: NA; j_gene: TRBJ1-2; CDR3nt: TGTGCCACCAGTGACCCGACAGGTAGCTACACCTTC; CDR3aa: CATSDPTGSYTF
abundance: many; v_gene: TRBV5-1; d_gene: NA; j_gene: TRBJ1-4; CDR3nt: TGCGCCAGCAGCGTACGGACAGCAACTAATGAAAAACTGTTTTTT; CDR3aa: CASSVRTATNEKLFF
abundance: few; v_gene: TRBV9; d_gene: NA; j_gene: TRBJ2-5; CDR3nt: TGTGCCAGCAGCGCGGCGGGGGCCCCACAAGAGACCCAGTACTTC; CDR3aa: CASSAAGAPQETQYF
abundance: many; v_gene: TRBV4-1; d_gene: NA; j_gene: TRBJ2-7; CDR3nt: TGCGCCAGCAGCCAAGAACCCAGGGAGAGTCTCGAGCAGTACTTC; CDR3aa: CASSQEPRESLEQYF
abundance: few; v_gene: TRBV6-6; d_gene: TRBD1; j_gene: TRBJ2-3; CDR3nt: TGTGCCAGCAGTTTAGGACAGGAGAACACAGATACGCAGTATTTT; CDR3aa: CASSLGQENTDTQYF
abundance: NA; v_gene: TRBV6-2/TRBV6-3; d_gene: TRBD2; j_gene: TRBJ2-2; CDR3nt: TGTGCCAGCAGTTACTCGAGACTAGCGCGGACCGGGGAGCTGTTTTTT; CDR3aa: CASSYSRLARTGELFF
abundance: few; v_gene: TRBV28; d_gene: NA; j_gene: TRBJ1-5; CDR3nt: TGTGCCAGCAGTTTATGGGGCGGGGGACAGCCCCAGCATTTT; CDR3aa: CASSLWGGGQPQHF
abundance: many; v_gene: TRBV5-6; d_gene: NA; j_gene: TRBJ2-3; CDR3nt: TGTGCCAGCAGCTTTGTGTCAGGGGAGTTAGCAGATACGCAGTATTTT; CDR3aa: CASSFVSGELADTQYF
abundance: few; v_gene: TRBV7-9; d_gene: NA; j_gene: TRBJ1-1; CDR3nt: TGTGCCAGCAGGAGTATGGGGGGGAACACTGAAGCTTTCTTT; CDR3aa: CASRSMGGNTEAFF
abundance: NA; v_gene: TRBV7-8; d_gene: TRBD2; j_gene: TRBJ2-1; CDR3nt: TGTGCCAGCAGCTCCCCCCCGGGGGGATACAATGAGCAGTTCTTC; CDR3aa: CASSSPPGGYNEQFF
abundance: NA; v_gene: TRBV4-2; d_gene: TRBD1; j_gene: TRBJ2-7; CDR3nt: TGTGCCAGCAGCCAAGTTTCGGGACAGGGGGGCTACGAGCAGTACTTC; CDR3aa: CASSQVSGQGGYEQYF
abundance: many; v_gene: TRBV7-9; d_gene: NA; j_gene: TRBJ1-1; CDR3nt: TGTGCCAGCAGCTTCGGGGACACTGAAGCTTTCTTT; CDR3aa: CASSFGDTEAFF
abundance: few; v_gene: TRBV19; d_gene: NA; j_gene: TRBJ1-1; CDR3nt: TGTGCCAGTAGTATCGGCGCAGGGACCGTGGCTTTCTTT; CDR3aa: CASSIGAGTVAFF
abundance: few; v_gene: TRBV7-3; d_gene: NA; j_gene: TRBJ2-5; CDR3nt: TGTGCCAGCAGCCCAGGGGACAGGACTAGGGCAGAGACCCAGTACTTC; CDR3aa: CASSPGDRTRAETQYF